Here is one T cell receptor beta chain with its context. Its antigen is as yet unknown. This entry comes from a study of brain T cells in children with intractable seizures. The study's findings and limits: HCMV serostatus was not known, and viral specificity came from CDR3 similarity only.

Some clones are missing from TCRdb's copy, which holds only in-frame ones; the method was immunoSEQ multiplex PCR. The sample shows 110,000 or so clones, roughly 92% of them seen only once. Germline CDR1 and CDR2: MDHEN and SYDVKM. Trimming took 2 bases from V and 0 from J, leaving 13 bases between them. The CDR3 sequence is 17 residues long. Pre-surgery treatment included at least one anti-epileptic drug. The rearrangement links TRBV28 to TRBJ1-4; possibly TRBD1 for D (5 bases). This receptor was taken from a boy in the first two years of life with hemimegalencephaly and intractable seizures. Material: peripheral blood, obtained at surgery. Written as DNA, the CDR3 is TGTGCCAGCAGTTTACTCGGGACCGCTACAACTAATGAAAAACTGTTTTTT. It encodes CASSLLGTATTNEKLFF.